This TCR beta chain stems from a study of T cell responses to AZD1222 COVID-19 vaccine. After removal of 3 bases from V and 6 bases from J, the junction contained 2 bases not matched to a gene. Per the germline V gene, CDR1 is MNHNS and CDR2 is SASEGT. The CDR3 is 13 residues long. The assay was immunoSEQ multiplex PCR, and TCRdb's table has in-frame clones only and misses some. The profile shows over 95,000 clones, around nine tenths of them singletons. The receptor's source is an adult in good health. The sequences come from peripheral blood, collected on day 0 of AZD1222 vaccination. V usage is TRBV6-1 and J usage is TRBJ1-5, with 7 bases identical to TRBD1. CDR3 bases: TGTGCCAGCAGTGAGAGGGGGCTTCAGCCCCAGCATTTT. It specifies CASSERGLQPQHF.